The entry below gives a single T cell receptor beta chain sequence along with its context. Per the authors' pipeline: The authors estimated nucleated cell counts from reference gene primer amplification. The data were produced by immunoSEQ multiplex PCR, yet TCRdb's version contains in-frame clones alone and is incomplete. D and trimming were read from the DNA, whereas the V and J calls and clone size are those reported in that table. The sample lists almost 70,000 clones; roughly 79% were seen once. The data originate from a study of blood T cell repertoires in COVID-19. Whole-study context: Samples came from the United States, Italy and Spain, spanning acute and convalescent COVID-19.

The CDR3 runs 11 residues. Per germline, CDR1 SEHNR and CDR2 FQNEAQ (reference sequence). Between the trimmed V and J ends, which lost 5 bases and 10 bases, there was a span of 6 bases. This clonotype originated in a man in his sixties with acute or convalescent COVID-19. This chain joins TRBV7-9 and TRBJ1-6; no clear D. Specimen: peripheral blood. The CDR3: CASSRESPLHF. The CDR3 DNA follows: TGTGCCAGCAGCCGGGAATCACCCCTCCACTTT. Variable domain in full (rest from reference TRBV7-9 and TRBJ1-6): DTGVSQNPRHKITKRGQNVTFRCDPISEHNRLYWYRQTLGQGPEFLTYFQNEAQLEKSRLLSDRFSAERPKGSFSTLEIQRTEQGDSAMYLCASSRESPLHFGNGTRLTVT.